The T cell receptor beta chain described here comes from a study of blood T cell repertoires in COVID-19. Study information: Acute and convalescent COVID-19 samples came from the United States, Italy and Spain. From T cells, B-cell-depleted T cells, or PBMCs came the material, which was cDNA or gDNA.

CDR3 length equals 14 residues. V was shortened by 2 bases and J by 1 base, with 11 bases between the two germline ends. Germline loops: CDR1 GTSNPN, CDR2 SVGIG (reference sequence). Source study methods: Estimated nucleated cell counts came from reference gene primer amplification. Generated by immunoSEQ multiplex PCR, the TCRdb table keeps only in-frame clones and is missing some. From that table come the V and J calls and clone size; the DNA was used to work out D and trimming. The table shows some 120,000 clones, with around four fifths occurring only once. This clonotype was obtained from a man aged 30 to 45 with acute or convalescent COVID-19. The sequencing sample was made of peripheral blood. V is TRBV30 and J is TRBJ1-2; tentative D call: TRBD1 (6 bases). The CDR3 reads CAWSPGQFNYGYTF. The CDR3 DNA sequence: TGTGCCTGGAGTCCCGGACAGTTTAACTATGGCTACACCTTC.